Below are 12 T cell receptor beta chains sequenced from a single sample in a study of blood T cell repertoires in COVID-19. TCRdb keeps only in-frame clones here, not all; method: immunoSEQ multiplex PCR. The sample holds some 200,000 clones, 88% seen once. Sequencing was done on a sample of peripheral blood. The receptors were sampled from a man between 18 and 35 years old with active or convalescent COVID-19.

This clone was counted between two and nine times. This chain connects TRBV5-1 to TRBJ2-3; 7 nucleotides agree with TRBD2. V was clipped by 2 bases and J by 5 bases; unmatched bases: 8. This CDR3 comprises 15 residues. Germline V lookup: CDR1 SGHRS, CDR2 YFSETQ. CDR3 protein: CASSFSAGDGDTQYF. The CDR3 bases are TGCGCCAGCAGCTTCTCGGCGGGAGATGGAGATACGCAGTATTTT.

This clone was counted once. This chain uses TRBV29-1 with TRBJ1-1, with 7 bases fitting TRBD1. The CDR3 spans 14 residues. Per germline, CDR1 SQVTM and CDR2 ANQGSEA. J was trimmed by 0 bases and V by 3 bases; bases with no gene match: 4. The CDR3 reads CSVETGIVNTEAFF. CDR3 DNA sequence: TGCAGCGTTGAGACAGGGATTGTGAACACTGAAGCTTTCTTT.

This clone was recorded once. This chain connects TRBV6-5 to TRBJ2-3, with 8 positions matching TRBD1. Unmatched junction bases numbered 8, after V lost 6 bases and J lost 6 bases. This CDR3 contains 14 residues. The germline V gene encodes CDR1 MNHEY and CDR2 SVGAGI. The CDR3 loop is CASRPQGVSDTQYF. The CDR3 region has the DNA TGTGCCAGCAGACCACAGGGGGTCAGCGATACGCAGTATTTT.

CDR3 region: CASTPRGSPNTEAFF. The CDR3 nucleotides read TGTGCCAGTACTCCACGCGGCAGCCCGAACACTGAAGCTTTCTTT. The chain employs TRBV6-5 and TRBJ1-1; no clear D gene. Per germline, CDR1 MNHEY and CDR2 SVGAGI. There are 15 residues in the CDR3. The V end lost 9 bases, the J end lost 1 base, and 18 bases lay between the germline ends.

V is TRBV7-9 and J is TRBJ1-1, with D hard to call. V dropped 5 bases and J dropped 3 bases, with 7 bases sitting between them. Germline loops: CDR1 SEHNR, CDR2 FQNEAQ (reference sequence). There are 12 residues in the CDR3. CDR3 loop: CASSQDYTEAFF. Here the CDR3 DNA reads TGTGCCAGCAGCCAAGACTACACTGAAGCTTTCTTT.

This chain uses TRBV5-1 with TRBJ2-1, with 10 bases aligning to TRBD1. The trim removed 3 bases at V and 3 bases at J, leaving 6 bases unmatched. CDR1 is SGHRS and CDR2 is YFSETQ in the germline V gene. The CDR3 runs 16 residues. In DNA, the CDR3 is TGCGCCAGCAGCTGGGACAGGGGTCTTCTCTACAATGAGCAGTTCTTC. Protein sequence: CASSWDRGLLYNEQFF. Based on the CDR3 plus reference TRBV5-1 and TRBJ2-1, the full variable domain is KAGVTQTPRYLIKTRGQQVTLSCSPISGHRSVSWYQQTPGQGLQFLFEYFSETQRNKGNFPGRFSGRQFSNSRSEMNVSTLELGDSALYLCASSWDRGLLYNEQFFGPGTRLTVL.

This clone showed up just once. V gene TRBV4-2 combines with J gene TRBJ2-1, with no clear D. Trimming left V 0 bases short and J 7 bases short, with 7 bases between. Per germline, CDR1 LGHNA and CDR2 YNFKEQ. This CDR3 region has 13 residues. The CDR3 sequence: CASSQDPSNEQFF. The CDR3 DNA follows: TGTGCCAGCAGCCAAGATCCCTCGAATGAGCAGTTCTTC.

The chain employs TRBV13 and TRBJ2-7; TRBD1 aligns across 10 bases. This CDR3 contains 14 residues. Germline CDR1 is PRHDT and CDR2 is FYEKMQ (reference sequence). Trimming removed 4 bases from V and 6 bases from J; junction bases left unmatched: 6. DNA of the CDR3: TGTGCCAGCAGCTCTGACAGGGGGCTCGGCGAGCAGTACTTC. It yields the protein CASSSDRGLGEQYF.

The chain links TRBV10-3 to TRBJ1-3, with D possibly TRBD1 on 5 matching bases. The length of the CDR3 is 15 residues. Per germline, CDR1 ENHRY and CDR2 SYGVKD. V was cut by 5 bases and J by 4 bases, with 15 bases left in between. DNA for the CDR3: TGTGCCATCAGTCAGATATTGACAGCGGGAAACACCATATATTTT. This codes for CAISQILTAGNTIYF.

The V gene is TRBV12-3 or TRBV12-4, the J gene TRBJ1-6; 7 bases are a match to TRBD1. V trimming: 8 bases; J trimming: 9 bases; junction bases outside the gene matches: 7. The CDR3 totals 13 residues. The CDR3 DNA reads TGTGCCAGCTCACAGGGGTATCGTTCACCCCTCCACTTT. It translates to CASSQGYRSPLHF.

The chain employs TRBV4-3 and TRBJ1-2, with D possibly being TRBD1 (6 bases). The CDR3 covers 16 residues. Germline loops: CDR1 LGHNA, CDR2 YSLEER. Trimming pared 0 bases from V and 5 bases from J, leaving 16 bases between. As DNA, the CDR3 is TGCGCCAGCAGCCAAGAAGCCCGGGACAACGTTTATGGCTACACCTTC. Protein sequence: CASSQEARDNVYGYTF.

This chain uses TRBV2 with TRBJ1-6, with 9 bases fitting TRBD1. The germline V gene encodes CDR1 SNHLY and CDR2 FYNNEI. Trimming removed 6 bases from V and 10 bases from J; junction bases left unmatched: 7. There are 14 residues in the CDR3. CDR3 in DNA: TGTGCCAGCAGCCGGGACAGGGCGGGCTCACCCCTCCACTTT. This translates into CASSRDRAGSPLHF.